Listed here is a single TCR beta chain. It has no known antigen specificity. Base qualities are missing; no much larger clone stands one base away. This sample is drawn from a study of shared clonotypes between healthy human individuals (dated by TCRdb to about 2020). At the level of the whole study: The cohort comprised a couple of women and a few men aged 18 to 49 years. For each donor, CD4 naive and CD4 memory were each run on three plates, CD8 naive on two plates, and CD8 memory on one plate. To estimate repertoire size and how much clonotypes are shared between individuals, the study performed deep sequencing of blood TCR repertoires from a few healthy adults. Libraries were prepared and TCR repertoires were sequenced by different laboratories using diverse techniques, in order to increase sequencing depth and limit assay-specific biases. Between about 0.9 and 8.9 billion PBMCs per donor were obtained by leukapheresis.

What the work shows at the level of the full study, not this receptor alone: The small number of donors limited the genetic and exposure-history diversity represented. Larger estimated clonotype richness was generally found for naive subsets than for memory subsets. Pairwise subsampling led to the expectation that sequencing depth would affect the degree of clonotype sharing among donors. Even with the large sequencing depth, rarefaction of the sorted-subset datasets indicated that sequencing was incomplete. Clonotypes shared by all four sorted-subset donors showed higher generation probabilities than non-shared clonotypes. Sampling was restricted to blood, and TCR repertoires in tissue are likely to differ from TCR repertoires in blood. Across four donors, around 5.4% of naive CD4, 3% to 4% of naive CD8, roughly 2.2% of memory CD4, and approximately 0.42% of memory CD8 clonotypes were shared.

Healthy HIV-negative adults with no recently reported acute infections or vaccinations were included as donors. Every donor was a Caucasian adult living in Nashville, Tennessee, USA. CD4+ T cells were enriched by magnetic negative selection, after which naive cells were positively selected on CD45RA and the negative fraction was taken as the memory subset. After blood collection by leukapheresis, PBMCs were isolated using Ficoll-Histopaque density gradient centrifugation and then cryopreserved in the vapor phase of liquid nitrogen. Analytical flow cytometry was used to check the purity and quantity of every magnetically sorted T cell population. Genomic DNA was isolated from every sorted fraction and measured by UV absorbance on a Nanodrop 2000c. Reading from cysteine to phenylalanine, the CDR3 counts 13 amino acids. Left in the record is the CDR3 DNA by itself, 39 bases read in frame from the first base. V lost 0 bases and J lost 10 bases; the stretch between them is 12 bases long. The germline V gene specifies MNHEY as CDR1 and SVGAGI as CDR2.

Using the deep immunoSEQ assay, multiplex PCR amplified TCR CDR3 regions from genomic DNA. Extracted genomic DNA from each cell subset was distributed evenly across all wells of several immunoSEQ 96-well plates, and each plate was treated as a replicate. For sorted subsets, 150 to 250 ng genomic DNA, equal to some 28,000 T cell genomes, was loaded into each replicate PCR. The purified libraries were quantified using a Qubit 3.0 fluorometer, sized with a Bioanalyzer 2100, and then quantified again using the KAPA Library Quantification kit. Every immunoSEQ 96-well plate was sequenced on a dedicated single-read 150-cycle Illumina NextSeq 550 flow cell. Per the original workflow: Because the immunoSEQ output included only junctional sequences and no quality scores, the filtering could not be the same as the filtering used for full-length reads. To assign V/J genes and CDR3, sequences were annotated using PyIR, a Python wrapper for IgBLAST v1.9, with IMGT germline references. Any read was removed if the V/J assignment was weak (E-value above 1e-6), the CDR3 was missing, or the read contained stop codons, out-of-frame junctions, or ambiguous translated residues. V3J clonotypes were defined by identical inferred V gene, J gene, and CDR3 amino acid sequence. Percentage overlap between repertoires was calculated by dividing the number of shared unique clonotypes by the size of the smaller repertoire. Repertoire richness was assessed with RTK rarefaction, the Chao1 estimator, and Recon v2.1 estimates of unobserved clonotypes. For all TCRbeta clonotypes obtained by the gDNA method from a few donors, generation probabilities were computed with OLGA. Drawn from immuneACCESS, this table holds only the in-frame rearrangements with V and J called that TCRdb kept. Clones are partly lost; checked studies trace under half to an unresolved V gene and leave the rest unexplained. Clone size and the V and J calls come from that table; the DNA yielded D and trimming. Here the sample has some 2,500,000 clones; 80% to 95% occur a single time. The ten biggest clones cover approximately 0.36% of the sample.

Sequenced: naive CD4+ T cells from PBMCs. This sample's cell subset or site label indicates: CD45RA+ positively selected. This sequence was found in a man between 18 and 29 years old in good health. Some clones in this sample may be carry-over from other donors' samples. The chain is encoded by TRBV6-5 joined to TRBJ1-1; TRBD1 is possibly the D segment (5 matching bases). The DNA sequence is TGTGCCAGCAGTTACTCGAGGGACCTGGGAGCTTTCTTT. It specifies CASSYSRDLGAFF.